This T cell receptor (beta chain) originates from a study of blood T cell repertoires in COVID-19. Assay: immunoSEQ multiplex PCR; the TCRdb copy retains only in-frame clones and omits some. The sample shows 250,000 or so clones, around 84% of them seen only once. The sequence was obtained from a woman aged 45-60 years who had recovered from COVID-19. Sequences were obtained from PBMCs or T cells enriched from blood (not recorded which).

CDR3 region: CASSSGVRNTDTQYF. DNA of the CDR3: TGTGCCAGCAGCTCGGGAGTGAGGAACACAGATACGCAGTATTTT. The chain recombines TRBV5-4 with TRBJ2-3; D is perhaps TRBD2 (6 bases). There are 15 residues in the CDR3. CDR1 is SGHNT, CDR2 YYREEE, per germline (reference sequence). The V end was cut by 3 bases, the J end by 2 bases, with 13 bases between.